Below, 15 T cell receptor beta chains from the same sample are listed, as sequenced in a study of blood T cell repertoires in COVID-19. Assay: immunoSEQ multiplex PCR; the TCRdb copy retains only in-frame clones and omits some. The sample has under 350,000 clones, around 86% seen once. The sample taken for sequencing was peripheral blood. These receptors were obtained from a man between 18 and 35 years old with active or convalescent COVID-19.

J is TRBJ2-2 and V is TRBV19; D might be TRBD2 (5 bases). Trimming removed 7 bases at V and 7 bases at J, with 25 bases between. Germline CDR1 LNHDA, CDR2 SQIVND (reference sequence). There are 17 residues in the CDR3. The CDR3 nucleotides are TGTGCCAGTATTGCCGGTCGGGGTAGAGGACTTAACGGGGAGCTGTTTTTT. Translation: CASIAGRGRGLNGELFF. The full variable domain, rest sourced from reference TRBV19 and TRBJ2-2, is DGGITQSPKYLFRKEGQNVTLSCEQNLNHDAMYWYRQDPGQGLRLIYYSQIVNDFQKGDIAEGYSVSREKKESFPLTVTSAQKNPTAFYLCASIAGRGRGLNGELFFGEGSRLTVL.

The chain uses TRBV28 and TRBJ2-2; TRBD1 is a possible D gene (5 bases). The CDR3 runs 14 residues. CDR1 is MDHEN and CDR2 is SYDVKM in the germline V gene. V shed 8 bases and J shed 7 bases, with 17 bases lying between them. Here the CDR3 reads CASGASVNLGELFF. The CDR3 DNA reads as TGTGCCAGCGGGGCGAGTGTGAATCTCGGGGAGCTGTTTTTT.

The V call is TRBV6-5, the J call TRBJ1-1; possible D gene TRBD1, 6 bases. The ends were cut back, 7 bases at V and 3 bases at J, with 12 bases in the middle. CDR1 MNHEY and CDR2 SVGAGI come from the germline V gene. CDR3 length: 13 amino acids. The CDR3 protein is CASTGTLDTEAFF. CDR3 in DNA: TGTGCCAGCACCGGGACATTGGACACTGAAGCTTTCTTT.

The CDR3 protein is CASSLGPPGTGSDTQYF. For the CDR3, the DNA is TGTGCCAGCAGCTTAGGGCCTCCCGGGACAGGGTCAGATACGCAGTATTTT. The V gene is TRBV11-2, the J gene TRBJ2-3; 9 bases are a match to TRBD1. The CDR3 has 17 residues. V gave up 1 base and J gave up 4 bases; unmatched junction bases: 9. CDR1 and CDR2 from the germline V gene are SGHAT and FQNNGV. The entire variable domain, with the rest obtained from reference TRBV11-2 and TRBJ2-3, is as follows: EAGVAQSPRYKIIEKRQSVAFWCNPISGHATLYWYQQILGQGPKLLIQFQNNGVVDDSQLPKDRFSAERLKGVDSTLKIQPAKLEDSAVYLCASSLGPPGTGSDTQYFGPGTRLTVL.

This chain uses TRBV4-3 with TRBJ2-1; 9 positions agree with TRBD2. Per the germline V gene, CDR1 is LGHNA and CDR2 is YSLEER. This CDR3 is built from 14 residues. Trimming at V came to 0 bases and at J to 12 bases, leaving 6 bases not matched to a gene. The CDR3 protein is CASSQDRLAGSQFF. DNA for the CDR3: TGCGCCAGCAGCCAAGACCGTCTAGCGGGGTCGCAGTTCTTC.

The V call is TRBV6-2 or TRBV6-3, the J call TRBJ2-1; 9 bases match TRBD2. The CDR3 extends over 14 amino acids. V gave up 2 bases and J gave up 7 bases; unmatched junction bases: 3. Germline CDR1 and CDR2: MNHEY and SVGEGT. The CDR3 loop is CASSYPTSGNEQFF. The CDR3 region has the DNA TGTGCCAGCAGTTACCCGACTAGCGGAAATGAGCAGTTCTTC.

This clone was observed once. The chain employs TRBV5-6 and TRBJ1-1, with 7 nucleotides matching TRBD1. This CDR3 spans 14 amino acids. V was pared by 2 bases and J by 5 bases, with 6 bases of the junction left unmatched. CDR1 SGHDT and CDR2 YYEEEE come from the germline V gene. The CDR3 here is CASSFLGGTTEAFF. CDR3 bases: TGTGCCAGCAGCTTCCTAGGGGGCACAACTGAAGCTTTCTTT.

The chain links TRBV12-5 to TRBJ1-5, with unresolved D. This CDR3 comprises 16 residues. Deletions cut 4 bases from V and 4 bases from J, with 17 bases between. Germline assignment: CDR1 LGHNT and CDR2 FRNRAP. For the CDR3, the DNA is TGTGCTAGTGGTTCTTCGACTGAAAACTGGAATCAGCCCCAGCATTTT. Its protein product is CASGSSTENWNQPQHF.

The chain has TRBV14 and TRBJ1-2; 8 bases agree with TRBD1. Unmatched junction bases numbered 5, after V lost 3 bases and J lost 2 bases. The CDR3 sequence is 15 residues long. CDR1 is SGHDN and CDR2 is FVKESK in the germline V gene. The CDR3 sequence: CASSHGTGKNYGYTF. For the CDR3, the DNA is TGTGCCAGCAGCCACGGGACAGGCAAAAACTATGGCTACACCTTC. Variable domain in full (rest from reference TRBV14 and TRBJ1-2): EAGVTQFPSHSVIEKGQTVTLRCDPISGHDNLYWYRRVMGKEIKFLLHFVKESKQDESGMPNNRFLAERTGGTYSTLKVQPAELEDSGVYFCASSHGTGKNYGYTFGSGTRLTVV.

This clone was counted many times. At the DNA level, this CDR3 is encoded by other sequences in the same sample as well. The chain couples TRBV2 to TRBJ2-2; D uncertain. Germline CDR1 and CDR2: SNHLY and FYNNEI. The CDR3 runs to 13 residues. With 4 bases removed from V and 0 bases from J, the gap between germline ends came to 3 bases. The CDR3 region is CASSASNTGELFF. CDR3 nucleotides: TGTGCCAGCAGTGCCTCGAACACCGGGGAGCTGTTTTTT.

The J gene is TRBJ1-6, the V gene TRBV7-2; D not certain. Germline V gene sequence: CDR1 SGHTA, CDR2 FQGNSA. CDR3 length: 16 residues. V gave up 4 bases and J gave up 0 bases, with 10 bases separating them. The CDR3 spells CASSSPGSSYNSPLHF. As DNA, the CDR3 is TGTGCCAGCAGCTCCCCGGGGAGCTCCTATAATTCACCCCTCCACTTT.

The chain is built from TRBV4-3 and TRBJ2-5, with D possibly matching TRBD2 (6 bases). The CDR3 has 13 amino acids. V gave up 1 base and J gave up 5 bases, with 8 bases separating them. CDR1 and CDR2 (germline): LGHNA, YSLEER. This CDR3 is CASSQAGDETQYF. CDR3 in DNA: TGCGCCAGCAGCCAAGCGGGAGACGAGACCCAGTACTTC.

This clone was observed a single time. The rearrangement uses TRBV2 and TRBJ1-2; 7 nucleotides line up with TRBD1. V shed 10 bases, J shed 7 bases, and the junction held 21 bases outside the gene matches. The CDR3 has 16 residues. Germline loops: CDR1 SNHLY, CDR2 FYNNEI. CDR3 sequence: CANQFLLGQPTIGYTF. CDR3 bases: TGTGCCAACCAATTTCTCCTGGGACAGCCCACTATTGGCTACACCTTC.

The chain links TRBV6-5 to TRBJ2-7; 7 bases map to TRBD1. The junction had 7 bases not matched to a gene; V was cut back by 0 bases and J by 2 bases. The CDR3 covers 16 residues. Germline values: CDR1 MNHEY, CDR2 SVGAGI. The CDR3 DNA follows: TGTGCCAGCAGTTACTCCCGGGCCGGGACAGCCTACGAGCAGTACTTC. Protein product: CASSYSRAGTAYEQYF.

The J gene is TRBJ1-5, the V gene TRBV2; 7 positions agree with TRBD1. After removal of 8 bases from V and 7 bases from J, the junction contained 5 bases not matched to a gene. The CDR3 loop spans 12 amino acids. The germline V gene has CDR1 SNHLY and CDR2 FYNNEI. CDR3 nucleotide sequence: TGTGCCAGCCACCGGGACAGCCAGCCCCAGCATTTT. Its protein product is CASHRDSQPQHF.